This record looks at one T cell receptor beta chain sequence and its context. As yet, its antigen is unknown. The data were taken from a study of T cell responses to AZD1222 COVID-19 vaccine. The wider study: Some second doses came at about 4 weeks and others at about 12 weeks; these were pooled. Regarding the study as a whole: No day 14 peak samples; only post-peak repertoires were characterized. Researchers report vaccine-associated CD4 TCRs spanning spike, with dominance at 160-218 and 743-854.

The method was immunoSEQ multiplex PCR; TCRdb's version includes in-frame clones alone and lacks a portion of them. Of 150,000 to 200,000 clones listed, 80% to 95% are singletons. Unmatched junction bases numbered 11, after V lost 4 bases and J lost 8 bases. Per germline, CDR1 MNHEY and CDR2 SMNVEV (reference sequence). The CDR3 length is 15 residues. The sample here was peripheral blood, taken on day 0 of AZD1222 vaccination. This TCR was sampled from an adult in good health. The chain carries TRBV27 and TRBJ1-2, with 9 bases that match TRBD1. Here the CDR3 DNA reads TGTGCCAGCAGTTCGGATCCCGGGACAGGGAAGGGCTACACCTTC. The encoded protein is CASSSDPGTGKGYTF.